Following are 25 T cell receptor beta chains from one sample sequenced in a study of vaccination effects on CD4 cells after COVID-19. The ViraFEST assay expanded antigen-specific CD4+ T cells with viral peptide pools before sequencing. Following culture for 9 to 11 days, CD4+ T cells were isolated. This individual contracted SARS-CoV-2 between March and December 2020, as verified by PCR. The assay was immunoSEQ multiplex PCR, and TCRdb's table has in-frame clones only and misses some. Here the sample spans over 20,000 clones, under 75% being singletons. For these receptors, no antigen is known. The specimen comprised CD4+ T cells from PBMCs cultured with a peptide pool, sampled before COVID-19 vaccination. Receptor source: a human donor who had a prior SARS-CoV-2 infection.

This chain joins TRBV14 and TRBJ1-4; D is perhaps TRBD1 (5 bases). Germline V gene sequence: CDR1 SGHDN, CDR2 FVKESK. The CDR3 has 14 amino acids. Deletions cut 0 bases from V and 7 bases from J, with 9 bases between. This chain's CDR3 is CASSQDMGLEKLFF. CDR3 nucleotide sequence: TGTGCCAGCAGCCAAGATATGGGACTTGAAAAACTGTTTTTT.

The gene calls are TRBV28 and TRBJ1-2; D perhaps matches TRBD1 (5 bases). Germline V gene lookup returns CDR1 MDHEN and CDR2 SYDVKM. V lost 6 bases and J lost 1, with 15 bases in between. The CDR3 sequence is 15 residues long. CDR3 sequence (DNA): TGTGCCAGCAGCACGCCCGATCAGGGTAACTATGGCTACACCTTC. Protein: CASSTPDQGNYGYTF.

This chain joins TRBV13 and TRBJ2-3; 12 nucleotides agree with TRBD2. The germline V gene has CDR1 PRHDT and CDR2 FYEKMQ (reference sequence). V shed 3 bases, J shed 1 base, and the junction held 2 bases outside the gene matches. CDR3 length: 16 residues. The chain's CDR3 is CASSFRLAGGTDTQYF. The DNA for the CDR3 is TGTGCCAGCAGCTTCCGACTAGCGGGGGGCACAGATACGCAGTATTTT.

This chain links TRBV12-2 with TRBJ2-1; TRBD2, the table's D call, was not compared with the DNA. TRBV12-2 has pseudogene status. The CDR3 has 14 residues. CDR3: CASRFGGGPHEQFF. The CDR3 region has the DNA TGTGCAAGTCGCTTCGGGGGGGGGCCGCATGAGCAGTTCTTC.

This clone was counted between two and nine times. The chain links TRBV5-4 to TRBJ1-2; no firm D call. The CDR3 extends over 15 amino acids. Looked up from germline, CDR1 is SGHNT and CDR2 is YYREEE (reference sequence). V lost 6 bases, J lost 7 bases, and 22 bases lay in between. The CDR3 nucleotides read TGTGCCAGCAACGTTGGCTCCGGGTCCTCGGGTGGCTACACCTTC. Translation: CASNVGSGSSGGYTF.

The rearrangement uses TRBV19 and TRBJ2-1, with 7 bases that match TRBD1. The CDR3 runs 15 residues. The ends lost 5 bases at V and 0 bases at J; junction bases unmatched: 4. The V gene's germline CDR1 is LNHDA and CDR2 SQIVND (reference sequence). In DNA, the CDR3 is TGTGCCAGTAGTCCCAGGACAGGCTCCTACAATGAGCAGTTCTTC. Translation gives CASSPRTGSYNEQFF.

This clone was seen a handful of times. This chain connects TRBV5-4 to TRBJ2-3; 8 nucleotides line up with TRBD2. The CDR3 contains 20 residues. Germline V gene lookup returns CDR1 SGHNT and CDR2 YYREEE (reference sequence). Trimming at V came to 3 bases and at J to 2 bases, leaving 20 bases not matched to a gene. CDR3 protein: CASSSGGSGTKDYDTDTQYF. CDR3 nucleotides: TGTGCCAGCAGCTCGGGGGGGTCCGGGACTAAAGACTATGACACAGATACGCAGTATTTT.

This chain joins TRBV18 and TRBJ1-3; no clear D. The germline V gene has CDR1 KGHSH and CDR2 LQKENI. The CDR3 is 14 amino acids. The V and J ends lost 3 bases and 0 bases respectively, with 6 bases between them. The CDR3 is CASSPSGSGNTIYF. The DNA of the CDR3 is TGTGCCAGCTCACCCTCAGGCTCTGGAAACACCATATATTTT.

The chain combines TRBV11-2 with TRBJ2-2; D may be TRBD2 (6 bases). The V and J ends lost 6 bases and 4 bases respectively, with 12 bases between them. Germline values: CDR1 SGHAT, CDR2 FQNNGV. The CDR3 contains 14 residues. CDR3 amino acids: CASSYPGVTGELFF. The CDR3 bases are TGTGCCAGCAGTTACCCGGGGGTCACCGGGGAGCTGTTTTTT. The full variable domain, in which reference TRBV11-2 and TRBJ2-2 provide the parts outside the CDR3, is EAGVAQSPRYKIIEKRQSVAFWCNPISGHATLYWYQQILGQGPKLLIQFQNNGVVDDSQLPKDRFSAERLKGVDSTLKIQPAKLEDSAVYLCASSYPGVTGELFFGEGSRLTVL.

This rearrangement joins TRBV11-2 to TRBJ1-1; D ambiguous. Trimming pared 5 bases from V and 3 bases from J, leaving 13 bases between. This CDR3 comprises 14 residues. Germline V CDR1 and CDR2: SGHAT, FQNNGV. The CDR3 coding sequence is TGTGCCAGCAGCCCCGCGGTATGGGACACTGAAGCTTTCTTT. Its translation: CASSPAVWDTEAFF.

The chain recombines TRBV4-2 with TRBJ1-2, with 9 bases identical to TRBD1. This CDR3 region has 16 residues. Germline V gene data show CDR1 as LGHNA and CDR2 as YNFKEQ. Losses at the gene ends were 1 base for V and 8 bases for J; bases not matched to a gene: 11. The CDR3 DNA sequence: TGTGCCAGCAGCCAAGGGGGGGGGACAGGGTCGTTCGGCTACACCTTC. Encoded protein: CASSQGGGTGSFGYTF.

This chain uses TRBV18 with TRBJ1-5; D is unclear. The CDR3 is made up of 15 amino acids. The V and J ends lost 3 bases and 5 bases respectively, with 14 bases between them. Germline CDR1 is KGHSH and CDR2 is LQKENI. The CDR3 loop is CASSPQEGTHQPQHF. As DNA, the CDR3 is TGTGCCAGCTCACCCCAGGAGGGTACTCATCAGCCCCAGCATTTT.

The J gene is TRBJ1-6, the V gene TRBV7-6; TRBD1 matches at 7 bases. The trim removed 1 base at V and 7 bases at J, leaving 7 bases unmatched. CDR3 length equals 16 residues. Germline V lookup: CDR1 SGHVS, CDR2 FNYEAQ. The CDR3 region is CASSLEATGPNSPLHF. CDR3 bases: TGTGCCAGCAGCTTAGAGGCGACAGGGCCCAATTCACCCCTCCACTTT.

Judged by abundance, this clone is medium-sized. This chain links TRBV5-1 with TRBJ2-7; no clear D. Trimming cost V 2 bases and J 1 base, with 16 bases left between them. Germline lookup yields CDR1 SGHRS and CDR2 YFSETQ. The CDR3 is 16 amino acids. The CDR3 here is CASSFMYKGSSYEQYF. The CDR3, as DNA: TGCGCCAGCAGCTTTATGTACAAAGGAAGTTCCTACGAGCAGTACTTC.

CDR3 amino acids: CASSTSRGGPYYTF. DNA for the CDR3: TGTGCCAGCAGCACAAGCAGGGGTGGCCCCTACTACACCTTC. The rearrangement joins TRBV25-1 to TRBJ1-2; the D gene is possibly TRBD1 (6 bases). Germline-derived CDR1 and CDR2 are MGHDK and SYGVNS. The V end lost 6 bases, the J end lost 10 bases, and 21 bases lay between the germline ends. The CDR3 length is 14 residues.

The DNA of the CDR3 is TGTGCCAGCAGCGTTTCAGGGGACTACGAGCAGTACTTC. Translation gives CASSVSGDYEQYF. This chain links TRBV9 with TRBJ2-7; tentative D call: TRBD1 (6 bases). The CDR3 consists of 13 residues. The ends were cut back, 2 bases at V and 3 bases at J, with 9 bases in the middle. CDR1 and CDR2 (germline): SGDLS, YYNGEE.

CDR3 residues: CASSPGLPTNEKLFF. Written as DNA, the CDR3 is TGTGCCAGCAGTCCGGGCCTACCTACTAATGAAAAACTGTTTTTT. The genes are TRBV6-5 and TRBJ1-4; D not resolved. V shed 5 bases and J shed 2 bases, with 12 bases lying between them. Germline V gene sequence: CDR1 MNHEY, CDR2 SVGAGI. The CDR3 has 15 residues.

The chain uses TRBV4-3 and TRBJ2-7; possibly TRBD2 for D (5 bases). Trimming took 2 bases from V and 1 from J, leaving 24 bases between them. Germline V gives CDR1 LGHNA, CDR2 YSLEER. CDR3 length: 19 amino acids. CDR3: CASSQKWGVSRYSSYEQYF. The CDR3 nucleotides are TGCGCCAGCAGCCAAAAATGGGGAGTAAGCAGATACAGTTCCTACGAGCAGTACTTC.

The table lists this clone with a few counts. The J gene is TRBJ2-1, the V gene TRBV5-5, with 8 bases aligning to TRBD2. Germline CDR1 reads SGHKS; CDR2 reads YYEKEE (reference sequence). This CDR3 has 15 amino acids. The trim removed 6 bases at V and 4 bases at J, leaving 9 bases unmatched. CDR3 bases: TGTGCCAGCACCGGCGGGGGGACATCATACAATGAGCAGTTCTTC. Residues: CASTGGGTSYNEQFF.

The rearrangement joins TRBV5-1 to TRBJ2-7, with 13 positions matching TRBD2. This CDR3 spans 17 amino acids. V was clipped by 0 bases and J by 9 bases; unmatched bases: 12. Germline CDR1 SGHRS, CDR2 YFSETQ. The CDR3 DNA follows: TGCGCCAGCAGCTTGGGGACTAGCGGGAGCCACCCGGGGGGGCAGTACTTC. This sequence encodes CASSLGTSGSHPGGQYF.

The chain uses TRBV9 and TRBJ1-2; 12 nucleotides align to TRBD1. J lost 8 bases, V lost 3 bases, and 8 bases had no gene match. Germline V gene lookup returns CDR1 SGDLS and CDR2 YYNGEE. The CDR3 runs 15 residues. CDR3 sequence reads: CASSAKGQGALGYTF. In nucleotides, the CDR3 is TGTGCCAGCAGCGCAAAGGGACAGGGGGCCTTAGGCTACACCTTC. Full variable domain (missing parts from reference TRBV9 and TRBJ1-2): DSGVTQTPKHLITATGQRVTLRCSPRSGDLSVYWYQQSLDQGLQFLIQYYNGEERAKGNILERFSAQQFPDLHSELNLSSLELGDSALYFCASSAKGQGALGYTFGSGTRLTVV.

V gene TRBV5-1 combines with J gene TRBJ2-3, with 12 bases that match TRBD2. The ends lost 4 bases at V and 2 bases at J; junction bases unmatched: 5. The CDR3 runs 16 residues. Germline CDR1 and CDR2: SGHRS and YFSETQ. CDR3: CASSQGLAGFTDTQYF. In nucleotides, the CDR3 is TGCGCCAGCAGCCAGGGACTAGCGGGCTTCACAGATACGCAGTATTTT. The full variable domain, with the rest looked up from reference TRBV5-1 and TRBJ2-3, is KAGVTQTPRYLIKTRGQQVTLSCSPISGHRSVSWYQQTPGQGLQFLFEYFSETQRNKGNFPGRFSGRQFSNSRSEMNVSTLELGDSALYLCASSQGLAGFTDTQYFGPGTRLTVL.

V is TRBV6-5 and J is TRBJ2-3; TRBD1 might be the D (5 bases). V was cut by 6 bases and J by 2 bases, with 9 bases left in between. Per the germline V gene, CDR1 is MNHEY and CDR2 is SVGAGI. The CDR3 consists of 13 residues. DNA of the CDR3: TGTGCCAGCAGGACAGATTCCACAGATACGCAGTATTTT. It translates to CASRTDSTDTQYF.

V is TRBV19 and J is TRBJ2-2, with unresolved D. The CDR3 consists of 16 residues. V was shortened by 5 bases and J by 2 bases, with 15 bases between the two germline ends. Germline CDR1 LNHDA, CDR2 SQIVND (reference sequence). The CDR3 here is CASSVVHHFNTGELFF. CDR3 DNA sequence: TGTGCCAGTAGTGTTGTCCACCACTTTAACACCGGGGAGCTGTTTTTT.

This sequence joins TRBV5-1 and TRBJ2-5, with D maybe TRBD2 (5 bases). V was trimmed by 4 bases and J by 5 bases, leaving 9 bases between them. Looked up from germline, CDR1 is SGHRS and CDR2 is YFSETQ. The CDR3 has 12 residues. CDR3 region: CASSGEFETQYF. The CDR3 DNA follows: TGCGCCAGCAGCGGGGAGTTCGAGACCCAGTACTTC.